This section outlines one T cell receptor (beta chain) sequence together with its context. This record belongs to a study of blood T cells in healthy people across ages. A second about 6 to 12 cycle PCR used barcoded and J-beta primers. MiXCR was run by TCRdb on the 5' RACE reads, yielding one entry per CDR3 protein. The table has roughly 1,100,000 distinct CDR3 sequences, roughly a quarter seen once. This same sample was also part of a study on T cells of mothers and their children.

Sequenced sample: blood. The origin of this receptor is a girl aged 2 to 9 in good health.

CDR3 loop: CASSYAFNGKNEQFF. CDR3 DNA sequence: TGTGCCAGCAGTTACGCTTTTAATGGGAAAAATGAGCAGTTCTTC. The chain has TRBV6-5 and TRBJ2-1, with D hard to call. Germline V gene lookup returns CDR1 MNHEY and CDR2 SVGAGI. The CDR3 length is 15 residues. V gave up 2 bases and J gave up 7 bases, with 15 bases separating them.